This T cell receptor (beta chain) derives from a study of blood T cells in healthy people across ages. Aged about 6 to 90, donors were systemically healthy Caucasians from Russia. The CDR3 covers 15 residues. Germline CDR1 and CDR2: SGHVS and FNYEAQ. Trimming pared 0 bases from V and 4 bases from J, leaving 7 bases between. Through a sample-barcoded 5' primer and a J-beta primer mix, a second PCR was run for roughly 7 to 11 cycles. One entry per CDR3 protein results from TCRdb running MiXCR on the 5' RACE reads. The sample lists 1.8 million or so distinct CDR3 sequences, approximately 40% occurring once.

This clonotype was sampled from a human donor in good health. The rearrangement uses TRBV7-6 and TRBJ2-6; D is ambiguous. Sequenced material: blood. CDR3 in DNA: TGTGCCAGCAGCTTAGCAGTGTTCGGGGCCAACGTCCTGACTTTC. Its protein product is CASSLAVFGANVLTF.